The clone carrying this T cell receptor (beta chain) has just a few counts. Its antigen is currently unknown. Time point noted: patch test 2, 6 weeks after DPC sensitization. Regarding treatment: therapeutic diphenylcyclopropenone sensitization with weekly scalp DPC. This sample was taken from a study of human T cells and chemical hapten exposure. Study details: A mostly female patient group had alopecia areata, totalis or universalis.

TCRdb passed the RACE reads through MiXCR, listing each CDR3 protein once. Of 110,000 or so distinct CDR3 sequences in the sample, about a tenth are singletons; the top ten hold approximately 3%. This CDR3 has 15 residues. Deletions cut 2 bases from V and 8 bases from J, with 13 bases between. Germline-derived CDR1 and CDR2 are MNHEY and SVGAGI. Points from the study as a whole: The presence of alopecia in the donors means their immune response may differ from healthy people's.

The sequenced sample was whole blood, obtained in connection with sensitization to the hapten diphenylcyclopropenone (DPC). V usage is TRBV6-5 and J usage is TRBJ1-6; unclear D gene. This receptor was obtained from a woman in her forties with alopecia areata. Some clones in this sample may be carry-over from other donors' samples. The CDR3 region has the DNA TGTGCCAGCAGTTACGTCCCCGGGCTGCATTCACCCCTCCACTTT. The encoded protein is CASSYVPGLHSPLHF.